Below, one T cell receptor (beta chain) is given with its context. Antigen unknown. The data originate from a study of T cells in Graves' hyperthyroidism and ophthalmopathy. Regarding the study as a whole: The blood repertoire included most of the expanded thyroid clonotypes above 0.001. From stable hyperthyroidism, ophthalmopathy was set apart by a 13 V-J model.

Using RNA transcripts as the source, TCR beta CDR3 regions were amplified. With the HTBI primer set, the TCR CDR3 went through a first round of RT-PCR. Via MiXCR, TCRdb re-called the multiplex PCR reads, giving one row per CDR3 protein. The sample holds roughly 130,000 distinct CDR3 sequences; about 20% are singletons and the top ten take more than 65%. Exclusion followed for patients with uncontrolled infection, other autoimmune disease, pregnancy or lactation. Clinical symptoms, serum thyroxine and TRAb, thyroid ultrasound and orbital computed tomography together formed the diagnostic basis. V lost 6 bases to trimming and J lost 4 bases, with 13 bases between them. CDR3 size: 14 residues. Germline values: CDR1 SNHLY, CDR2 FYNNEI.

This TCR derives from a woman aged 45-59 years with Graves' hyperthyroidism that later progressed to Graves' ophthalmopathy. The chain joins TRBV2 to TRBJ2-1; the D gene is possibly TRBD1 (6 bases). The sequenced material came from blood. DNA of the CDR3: TGTGCCAGCAGAGCCGGGACAACTTACAATGAGCAGTTCTTC. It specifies CASRAGTTYNEQFF.